Listed below are T cell receptor beta chains from one sample, sequenced in a study of blood T cell repertoires in COVID-19. The repertoire was sequenced with immunoSEQ multiplex PCR; TCRdb's copy has only in-frame clones and lacks some. Found here are 210,000 or so clones, about 84% of them singletons; the top ten hold 4.3%. The sequenced sample consisted of PBMCs or T cells enriched from blood (not recorded which). These receptors were taken from a man younger than 45 with acute COVID-19. Each CDR3 is given with its conserved first and last residue. Each record gives: J gene, clone size, V gene, D gene, CDR3 DNA, CDR3 protein. A D gene is named only where the DNA matches it firmly. Clone sizes are given selectively: once, few, many, or a class where the clone is expanded.

TRBJ2-5 | . | TRBV5-1 | TRBD2 | TGCGCCAGCAGCTTGGCCTTAGCGGGGGCGCAAGAGACCCAGTACTTC | CASSLALAGAQETQYF
TRBJ2-2 | . | TRBV27 | . | TGTGCCAGCAGTAAAGGGACACTTAACACCGGGGAGCTGTTTTTT | CASSKGTLNTGELFF
TRBJ1-6 | once | TRBV30 | . | TGTGCCTGGAGTGTAAGCGGGAAGGGTAATTCACCCCTCCACTTT | CAWSVSGKGNSPLHF
TRBJ2-7 | . | TRBV10-1 | . | TGCGCCAGCAGTGAGATTGGTACGGGGGACTCCTACGAGCAGTACTTC | CASSEIGTGDSYEQYF
TRBJ1-2 | . | TRBV24-1 | TRBD1 | TGTGCCACCAGGGACAGGGAAGGCGGCTACACCTTC | CATRDREGGYTF
TRBJ1-2 | . | TRBV6-5 | . | TGTGCCAGCAGTTACCTTGCAGAAAGTAACTATGGCTACACCTTC | CASSYLAESNYGYTF
TRBJ1-2 | few | TRBV18 | TRBD1 | TGTGCCAGCTCGTCCGGGACAGGGGGCTATGGCTACACCTTC | CASSSGTGGYGYTF
TRBJ2-3 | . | TRBV5-1 | TRBD2 | TGCGCCAGCAGCGGGGGAGGGCGAGGAGATACGCAGTATTTT | CASSGGGRGDTQYF
TRBJ2-3 | once | TRBV30 | TRBD2 | TGTGCCTGGGTTAGTATGGCGGGGGTCACAGATACGCAGTATTTT | CAWVSMAGVTDTQYF
TRBJ1-1 | few | TRBV2 | . | TGTGCCAGCAGTGAAAGGGGAGGCACTGAAGCTTTCTTT | CASSERGGTEAFF
TRBJ2-2 | . | TRBV5-1 | TRBD2 | TGCGCCAGCAGCTTGACCGGGACTAGCGGGGGGTTCGACACCGGGGAGCTGTTTTTT | CASSLTGTSGGFDTGELFF
TRBJ1-5 | . | TRBV10-1 | . | TGCGCCAGCAGTCAGGGGCTGAATCAGCCCCAGCATTTT | CASSQGLNQPQHF
TRBJ1-5 | . | TRBV15 | . | TGTGCCACCAGCAGAAAGGGGAATCAGCCCCAGCATTTT | CATSRKGNQPQHF